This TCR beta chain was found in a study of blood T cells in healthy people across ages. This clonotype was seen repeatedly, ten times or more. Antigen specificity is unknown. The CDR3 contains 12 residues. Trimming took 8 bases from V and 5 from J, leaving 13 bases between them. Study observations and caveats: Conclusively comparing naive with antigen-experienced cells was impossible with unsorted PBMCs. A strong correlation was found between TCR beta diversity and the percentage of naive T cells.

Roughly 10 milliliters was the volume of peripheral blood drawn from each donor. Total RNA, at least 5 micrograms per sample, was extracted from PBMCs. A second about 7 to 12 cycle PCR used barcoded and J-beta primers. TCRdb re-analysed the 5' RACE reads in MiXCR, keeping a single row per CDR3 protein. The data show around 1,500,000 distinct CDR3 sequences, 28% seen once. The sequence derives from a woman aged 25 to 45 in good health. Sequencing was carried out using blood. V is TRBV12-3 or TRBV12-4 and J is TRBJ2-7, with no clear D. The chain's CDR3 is CASGSRDDEQYF. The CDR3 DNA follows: TGTGCCAGCGGTTCTAGAGATGACGAGCAGTACTTC.